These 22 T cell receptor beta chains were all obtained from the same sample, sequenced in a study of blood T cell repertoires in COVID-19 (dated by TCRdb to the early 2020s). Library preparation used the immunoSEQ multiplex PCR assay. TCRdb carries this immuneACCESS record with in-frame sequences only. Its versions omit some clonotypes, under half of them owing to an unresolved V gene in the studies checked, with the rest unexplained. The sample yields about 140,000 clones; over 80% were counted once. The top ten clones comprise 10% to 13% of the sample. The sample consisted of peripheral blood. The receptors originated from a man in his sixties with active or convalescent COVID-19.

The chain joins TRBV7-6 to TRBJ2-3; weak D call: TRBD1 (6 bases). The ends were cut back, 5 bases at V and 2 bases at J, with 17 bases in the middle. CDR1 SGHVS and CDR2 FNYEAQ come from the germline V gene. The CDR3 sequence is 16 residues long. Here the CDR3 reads CASSPLTGTPTDTQYF. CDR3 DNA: TGTGCCAGCAGCCCTCTCACAGGGACCCCCACAGATACGCAGTATTTT. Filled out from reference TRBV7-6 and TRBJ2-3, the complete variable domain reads GAGVSQSPRYKVTKRGQDVALRCDPISGHVSLYWYRQALGQGPEFLTYFNYEAQQDKSGLPNDRFSAERPEGSISTLTIQRTEQRDSAMYRCASSPLTGTPTDTQYFGPGTRLTVL.

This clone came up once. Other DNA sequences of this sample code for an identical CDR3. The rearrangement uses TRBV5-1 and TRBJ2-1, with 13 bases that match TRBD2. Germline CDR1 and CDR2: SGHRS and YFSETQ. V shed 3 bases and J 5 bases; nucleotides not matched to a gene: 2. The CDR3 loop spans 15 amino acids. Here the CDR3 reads CASSSGLAGDNEQFF. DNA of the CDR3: TGCGCCAGCAGCTCCGGACTAGCGGGGGACAATGAGCAGTTCTTC.

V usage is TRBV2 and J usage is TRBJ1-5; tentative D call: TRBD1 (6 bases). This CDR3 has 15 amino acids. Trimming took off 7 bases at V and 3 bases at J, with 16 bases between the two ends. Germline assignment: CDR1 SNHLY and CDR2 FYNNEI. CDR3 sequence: CASILDRSVNQPQHF. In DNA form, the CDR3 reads TGTGCCAGCATACTAGACAGGAGTGTCAATCAGCCCCAGCATTTT.

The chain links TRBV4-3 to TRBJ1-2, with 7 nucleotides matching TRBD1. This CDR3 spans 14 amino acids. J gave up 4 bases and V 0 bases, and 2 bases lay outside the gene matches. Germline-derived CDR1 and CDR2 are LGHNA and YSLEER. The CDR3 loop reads CASSQDQGVYGYTF. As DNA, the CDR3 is TGCGCCAGCAGCCAAGATCAGGGGGTCTATGGCTACACCTTC.

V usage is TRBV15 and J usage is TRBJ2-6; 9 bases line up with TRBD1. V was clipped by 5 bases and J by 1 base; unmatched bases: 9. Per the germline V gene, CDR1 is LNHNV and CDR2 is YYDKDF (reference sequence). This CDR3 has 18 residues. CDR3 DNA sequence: TGTGCCACCAGCGCGTTGACAGGGGGGAGTTCTGGGGCCAACGTCCTGACTTTC. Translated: CATSALTGGSSGANVLTF. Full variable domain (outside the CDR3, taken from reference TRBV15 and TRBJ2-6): DAMVIQNPRYQVTQFGKPVTLSCSQTLNHNVMYWYQQKSSQAPKLLFHYYDKDFNNEADTPDNFQSRRPNTSFCFLDIRSPGLGDTAMYLCATSALTGGSSGANVLTFGAGSRLTVL.

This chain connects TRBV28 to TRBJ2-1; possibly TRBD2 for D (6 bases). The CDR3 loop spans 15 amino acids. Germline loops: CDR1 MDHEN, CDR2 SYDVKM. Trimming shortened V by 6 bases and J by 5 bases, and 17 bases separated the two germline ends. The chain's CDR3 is CASSPTSISNNEQFF. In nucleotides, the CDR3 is TGTGCCAGCAGCCCAACTAGCATTTCCAACAATGAGCAGTTCTTC.

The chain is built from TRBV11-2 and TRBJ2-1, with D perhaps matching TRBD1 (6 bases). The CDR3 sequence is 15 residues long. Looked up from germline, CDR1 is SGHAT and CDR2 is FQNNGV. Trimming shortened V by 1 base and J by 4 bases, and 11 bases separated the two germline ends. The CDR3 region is CASSLVGQRYNEQFF. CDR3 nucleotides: TGTGCCAGCAGCTTAGTAGGACAGAGGTACAATGAGCAGTTCTTC.

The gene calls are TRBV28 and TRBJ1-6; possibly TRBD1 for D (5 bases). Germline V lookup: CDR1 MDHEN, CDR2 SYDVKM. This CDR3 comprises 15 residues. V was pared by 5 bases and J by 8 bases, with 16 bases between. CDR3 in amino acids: CASSLIRVADSPLHF. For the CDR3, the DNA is TGTGCCAGCAGTCTCATCAGGGTTGCGGATTCACCCCTCCACTTT.

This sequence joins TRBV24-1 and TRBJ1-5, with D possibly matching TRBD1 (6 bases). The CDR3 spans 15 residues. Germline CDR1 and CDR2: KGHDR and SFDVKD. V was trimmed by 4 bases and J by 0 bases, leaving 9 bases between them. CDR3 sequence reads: CATSEGQFSNQPQHF. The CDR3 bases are TGTGCCACCAGTGAAGGACAGTTTAGCAATCAGCCCCAGCATTTT.

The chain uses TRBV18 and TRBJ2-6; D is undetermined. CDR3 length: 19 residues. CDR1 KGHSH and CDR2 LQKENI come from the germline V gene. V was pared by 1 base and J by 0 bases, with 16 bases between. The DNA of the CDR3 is TGTGCCAGCTCACCACAAGGTGGGCATTTAAACTCTGGGGCCAACGTCCTGACTTTC. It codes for CASSPQGGHLNSGANVLTF.

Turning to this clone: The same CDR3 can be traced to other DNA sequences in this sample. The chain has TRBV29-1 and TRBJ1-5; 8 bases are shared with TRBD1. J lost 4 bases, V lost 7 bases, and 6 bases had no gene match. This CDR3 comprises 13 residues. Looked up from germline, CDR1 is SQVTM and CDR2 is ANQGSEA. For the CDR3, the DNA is TGCAGCGGAACGACAGGGGTAAATCAGCCCCAGCATTTT. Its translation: CSGTTGVNQPQHF.

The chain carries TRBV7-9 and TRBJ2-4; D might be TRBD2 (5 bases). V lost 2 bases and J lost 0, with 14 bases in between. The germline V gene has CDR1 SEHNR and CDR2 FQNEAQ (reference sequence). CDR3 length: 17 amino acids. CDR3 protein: CASSLSGVRLAKNIQYF. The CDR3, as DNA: TGTGCCAGCAGCTTATCCGGGGTCAGGCTAGCCAAAAACATTCAGTACTTC.

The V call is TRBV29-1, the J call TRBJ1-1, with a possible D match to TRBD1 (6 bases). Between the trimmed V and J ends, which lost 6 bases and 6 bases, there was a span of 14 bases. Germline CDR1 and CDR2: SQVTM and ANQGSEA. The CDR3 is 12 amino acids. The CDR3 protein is CSVRRQGSEAFF. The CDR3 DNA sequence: TGCAGCGTGCGAAGGCAGGGGTCTGAAGCTTTCTTT.

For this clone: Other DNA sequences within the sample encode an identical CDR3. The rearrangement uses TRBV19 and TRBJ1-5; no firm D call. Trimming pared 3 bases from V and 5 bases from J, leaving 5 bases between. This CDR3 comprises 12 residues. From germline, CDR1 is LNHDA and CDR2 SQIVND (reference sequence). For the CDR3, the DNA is TGTGCCAGTAGTATCCAATATCAGCCCCAGCATTTT. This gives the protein CASSIQYQPQHF.

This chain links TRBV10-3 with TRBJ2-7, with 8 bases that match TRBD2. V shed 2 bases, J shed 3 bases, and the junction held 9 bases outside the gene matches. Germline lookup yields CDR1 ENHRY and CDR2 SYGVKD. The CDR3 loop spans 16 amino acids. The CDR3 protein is CAISEATSGRYYEQYF. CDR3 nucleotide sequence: TGTGCCATCAGTGAGGCCACTAGCGGCCGATACTACGAGCAGTACTTC.

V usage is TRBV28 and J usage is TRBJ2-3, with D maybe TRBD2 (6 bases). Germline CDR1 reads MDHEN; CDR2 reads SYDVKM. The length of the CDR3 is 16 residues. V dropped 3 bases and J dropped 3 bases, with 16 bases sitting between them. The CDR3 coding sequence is TGTGCCAGCAGTTTCAGGCCTAGCGAGAGGACAGATACGCAGTATTTT. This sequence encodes CASSFRPSERTDTQYF.

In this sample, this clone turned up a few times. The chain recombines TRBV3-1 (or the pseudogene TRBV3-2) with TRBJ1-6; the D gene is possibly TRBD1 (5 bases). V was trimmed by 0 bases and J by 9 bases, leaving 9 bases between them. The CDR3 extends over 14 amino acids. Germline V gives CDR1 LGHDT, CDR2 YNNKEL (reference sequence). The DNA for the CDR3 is TGTGCCAGCAGCCAAGATAGCGGGGGTTCACCCCTCCACTTT. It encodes CASSQDSGGSPLHF.

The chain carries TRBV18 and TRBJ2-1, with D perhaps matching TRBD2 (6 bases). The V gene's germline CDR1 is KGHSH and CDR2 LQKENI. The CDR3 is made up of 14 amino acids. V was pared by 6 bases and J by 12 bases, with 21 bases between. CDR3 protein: CASSRREHSGGQFF. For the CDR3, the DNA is TGTGCCAGCTCCCGCCGGGAGCATAGTGGAGGGCAGTTCTTC.

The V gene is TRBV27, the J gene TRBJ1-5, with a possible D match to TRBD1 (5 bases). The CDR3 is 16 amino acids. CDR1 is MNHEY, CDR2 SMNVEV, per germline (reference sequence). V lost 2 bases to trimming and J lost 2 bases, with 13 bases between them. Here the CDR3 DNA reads TGTGCCAGCAGTTTAACCTCAGGGATGGGCAATCAGCCCCAGCATTTT. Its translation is CASSLTSGMGNQPQHF.

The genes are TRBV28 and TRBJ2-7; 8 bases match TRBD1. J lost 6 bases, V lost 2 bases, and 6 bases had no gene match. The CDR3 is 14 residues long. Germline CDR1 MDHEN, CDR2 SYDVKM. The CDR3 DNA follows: TGTGCCAGCAGTTTACAGGGGGCGAGGCTCGAGCAGTACTTC. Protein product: CASSLQGARLEQYF.

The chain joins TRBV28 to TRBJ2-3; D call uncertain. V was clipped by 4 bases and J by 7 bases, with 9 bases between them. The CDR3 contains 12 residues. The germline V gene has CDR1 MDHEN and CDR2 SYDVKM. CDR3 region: CASSSQAYTQYF. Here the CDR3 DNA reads TGTGCCAGCAGTTCTCAAGCATATACGCAGTATTTT.

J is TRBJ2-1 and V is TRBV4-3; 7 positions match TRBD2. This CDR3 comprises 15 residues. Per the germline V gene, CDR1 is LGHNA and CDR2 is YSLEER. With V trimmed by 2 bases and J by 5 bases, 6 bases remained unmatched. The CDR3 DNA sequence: TGCGCCAGCAGCCAATCCCTAGCGGTCAACAATGAGCAGTTCTTC. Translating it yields CASSQSLAVNNEQFF.